A single sample is the source of the 27 T cell receptor beta chains below, sequenced in a study of control samples from healthy donors and cancer patients. Clones were sequenced by immunoSEQ multiplex PCR, and TCRdb holds only the in-frame ones, with some missing. The sample yields 55,000 to 90,000 clones, about 87% seen once. Material for sequencing was blood. These receptors were collected from a man between 50 and 59 years old in good health.

In nucleotides, the CDR3 is TGTGCCAGCAGTAGGGCGGGCTTCACTGAAGCTTTCTTT. Translating gives CASSRAGFTEAFF. The rearrangement links TRBV6-2 or TRBV6-3 to TRBJ1-1; D is ambiguous. The germline V and J ends were trimmed by 5 bases and 4 bases, with 11 bases remaining between them. The CDR3 spans 13 residues. CDR1 is MNHEY and CDR2 is SVGEGT in the germline V gene.

The chain joins TRBV5-6 to TRBJ2-7, with D maybe TRBD1 (5 bases). Trimming took 1 base from V and 7 from J, leaving 12 bases between them. The V gene's germline CDR1 is SGHDT and CDR2 YYEEEE. The CDR3 runs to 13 residues. The CDR3, as DNA: TGTGCCAGCAGCTTGACAGGCCCGGGTGAGCAGTACTTC. Protein product: CASSLTGPGEQYF.

The V call is TRBV10-3, the J call TRBJ2-1, with 8 bases matching TRBD1. Germline-derived CDR1 and CDR2 are ENHRY and SYGVKD. The ends lost 1 base at V and 2 bases at J; junction bases unmatched: 1. The CDR3 has 15 amino acids. For the CDR3, the DNA is TGTGCCATCAGTGAGTGGGACAGGACCTACAATGAGCAGTTCTTC. This translates into CAISEWDRTYNEQFF.

V and J are TRBV28 and TRBJ2-5; 7 bases match TRBD1. CDR1 MDHEN and CDR2 SYDVKM come from the germline V gene. The junction had 9 bases not matched to a gene; V was cut back by 3 bases and J by 2 bases. The CDR3 covers 16 residues. The CDR3 loop reads CASSLGVTGLQETQYF. Here the CDR3 DNA reads TGTGCCAGCAGTTTGGGAGTGACAGGGCTACAAGAGACCCAGTACTTC.

The chain joins TRBV4-1 to TRBJ2-5; tentatively, D is TRBD2 (5 bases). Per germline, CDR1 MGHRA and CDR2 YSYEKL. The CDR3 sequence is 14 residues long. Trimming shortened V by 4 bases and J by 7 bases, and 16 bases separated the two germline ends. CDR3 sequence reads: CASSRTPADGTQYF. CDR3 nucleotides: TGCGCCAGCAGCCGGACTCCGGCGGACGGGACCCAGTACTTC.

The chain employs TRBV18 and TRBJ2-3; possibly TRBD1 or TRBD2 for D (6 bases each). CDR3 size: 16 residues. Looked up from germline, CDR1 is KGHSH and CDR2 is LQKENI. Trimming stripped 0 bases from V and 4 bases from J, with 14 bases between. The CDR3 DNA reads TGTGCCAGCTCACCACCGGGGAGGACAGTCTCAGATACGCAGTATTTT. Translating it yields CASSPPGRTVSDTQYF.

The rearrangement joins TRBV27 to TRBJ1-5; tentatively, D is TRBD1 (5 bases). CDR3 size: 14 residues. V lost 5 bases to trimming and J lost 0 bases, with 8 bases between them. Germline values: CDR1 MNHEY, CDR2 SMNVEV (reference sequence). The CDR3: CASSPTVSNQPQHF. Written as DNA, the CDR3 is TGTGCCAGCAGTCCGACAGTTAGCAATCAGCCCCAGCATTTT.

V usage is TRBV30 and J usage is TRBJ1-2; no reliable D call. CDR1 and CDR2 (germline): GTSNPN, SVGIG (reference sequence). This CDR3 contains 13 residues. Deletions cut 2 bases from V and 3 bases from J, with 10 bases between. The CDR3 loop is CAWSIFDDYGYTF. CDR3 nucleotide sequence: TGTGCCTGGAGTATTTTTGACGACTATGGCTACACCTTC.

The chain carries TRBV9 and TRBJ2-6; 7 bases agree with TRBD1. The germline V gene encodes CDR1 SGDLS and CDR2 YYNGEE. V lost 1 base, J lost 3 bases, and 4 bases stayed unmatched. This CDR3 contains 16 residues. In DNA, the CDR3 is TGTGCCAGCAGCGTAACCCACAGGGGTGGGGCCAACGTCCTGACTTTC. Residues: CASSVTHRGGANVLTF. Based on the CDR3 plus reference TRBV9 and TRBJ2-6, the full variable domain is DSGVTQTPKHLITATGQRVTLRCSPRSGDLSVYWYQQSLDQGLQFLIQYYNGEERAKGNILERFSAQQFPDLHSELNLSSLELGDSALYFCASSVTHRGGANVLTFGAGSRLTVL.

The V call is TRBV6-5, the J call TRBJ2-7; no firm D call. Germline V gene lookup returns CDR1 MNHEY and CDR2 SVGAGI. The CDR3 totals 15 residues. Trimming pared 8 bases from V and 5 bases from J, leaving 22 bases between. In DNA form, the CDR3 reads TGTGCCAGCGAGACCCTAGGGTTCTCTGGAAACGAGCAGTACTTC. Residues: CASETLGFSGNEQYF.

The genes are TRBV5-3 and TRBJ2-1; D call uncertain. TRBV5-3 is an open reading frame, and its role is uncertain. V lost 4 bases, J lost 12 bases, and 8 bases lay in between. The CDR3 is 10 residues long. CDR3 loop: CARSTGTQFF. In DNA form, the CDR3 reads TGTGCCAGAAGCACCGGTACGCAGTTCTTC.

This chain links TRBV10-2 with TRBJ2-7, with 9 nucleotides matching TRBD2. The CDR3 extends over 15 amino acids. Germline assignment: CDR1 WSHSY and CDR2 SAAADI. With 6 bases clipped from V and 2 bases from J, the junction kept 8 bases outside the gene matches. DNA of the CDR3: TGCGCCAGCAGCCTCAGGCTAGCGGGGACCTACGAGCAGTACTTC. Protein sequence: CASSLRLAGTYEQYF.

This clone was counted between two and nine times. V gene TRBV7-6 combines with J gene TRBJ2-5, with 7 bases matching TRBD2. Trimming removed 5 bases from V and 2 bases from J; junction bases left unmatched: 8. The CDR3 is 15 amino acids. The germline gives CDR1 SGHVS, CDR2 FNYEAQ. The CDR3: CASSPSGAVQETQYF. CDR3 in DNA: TGTGCCAGCAGCCCCAGCGGGGCTGTACAAGAGACCCAGTACTTC.

The rearrangement joins TRBV7-2 to TRBJ1-5; TRBD1 is a possible D gene (5 bases). V lost 4 bases and J 1 base, leaving 5 bases between the germline ends. Germline V gives CDR1 SGHTA, CDR2 FQGNSA. This CDR3 spans 13 amino acids. The CDR3 nucleotides read TGTGCCAGCAGCTGGGACAGCAATCAGCCCCAGCATTTT. It is translated as CASSWDSNQPQHF.

The count of this clone is one. The V and J genes are TRBV2 and TRBJ2-3; the D gene is possibly TRBD2 (5 bases). This CDR3 is 15 amino acids long. The V gene's germline CDR1 is SNHLY and CDR2 FYNNEI. Between the trimmed V and J ends, which lost 6 bases and 4 bases, there was a span of 17 bases. The CDR3 region is CASSDGLSGADTQYF. CDR3 coding DNA: TGTGCCAGCAGCGACGGACTGTCTGGGGCAGATACGCAGTATTTT.

This rearrangement joins TRBV5-4 to TRBJ1-2; D gene ambiguous. Trimming removed 4 bases from V and 5 bases from J, with 18 bases in between. The CDR3 has 15 residues. The germline V gene has CDR1 SGHNT and CDR2 YYREEE (reference sequence). The CDR3 nucleotides are TGTGCCAGCAGCCCCCCTAACTCGCCCTTTTATGGCTACACCTTC. Its translation: CASSPPNSPFYGYTF.

The CDR3 DNA follows: TGTGCCAGCAGCCTGGACAGGGGCGGTGGTCGGTACTTC. It specifies CASSLDRGGGRYF. V usage is TRBV7-9 and J usage is TRBJ2-7; TRBD1 matches 9 bases. CDR1 is SEHNR and CDR2 is FQNEAQ in the germline V gene (reference sequence). The V and J ends lost 5 bases and 12 bases, in that order; junction bases with no gene match: 11. The CDR3 is 13 residues long.

This sequence joins TRBV9 and TRBJ1-2; 7 nucleotides match TRBD1. The V and J ends lost 2 bases and 4 bases, in that order; junction bases with no gene match: 8. CDR3 length equals 15 residues. The germline CDR1 and CDR2 sequences are SGDLS and YYNGEE. CDR3 protein: CASSVYPRDSYGYTF. CDR3 bases: TGTGCCAGCAGCGTGTATCCTCGGGACAGCTATGGCTACACCTTC.

The chain links TRBV6-5 to TRBJ1-3, with a weak D call TRBD1 (6 bases). Germline V gene data show CDR1 as MNHEY and CDR2 as SVGAGI. The CDR3 contains 15 residues. Trimming stripped 4 bases from V and 4 bases from J, with 14 bases between. CDR3 in DNA: TGTGCCAGCAGTTCTGACCGGGGGGCGGGAAACACCATATATTTT. Translating gives CASSSDRGAGNTIYF.

As regards this clone: One end of the junction is discordant with germline, which a read error may explain. The sample carries other DNA sequences with the same CDR3. The chain uses TRBV4-3 and TRBJ1-1, with 10 bases aligning to TRBD1. Germline V lookup: CDR1 LGHNA, CDR2 YSLEER. The CDR3 consists of 16 residues. The CDR3 spells CASSLPGQGIIAEAFF. The CDR3 coding sequence is TGCGCCAGCAGCCTACCGGGACAGGGGATTATAGCTGAAGCCTTCTTT.

The chain combines TRBV6-5 with TRBJ1-2; 10 bases match TRBD1. Germline V CDR1 and CDR2: MNHEY, SVGAGI. The CDR3 is 14 residues long. V dropped 5 bases and J dropped 4; count of bases not matched to a gene: 4. CDR3 in DNA: TGTGCCAGCAGTCCGGGACAGGGGCCCTATGGCTACACCTTC. It is translated as CASSPGQGPYGYTF.

The V call is TRBV12-5, the J call TRBJ1-1; D ambiguous. CDR1 is LGHNT and CDR2 is FRNRAP in the germline V gene. Trimming shortened V by 1 base and J by 4 bases, and 7 bases separated the two germline ends. The CDR3 runs to 13 residues. CDR3 bases: TGTGCTAGTGGTTTGGAGAGAAGCACTGAAGCTTTCTTT. It is translated as CASGLERSTEAFF.

The chain uses TRBV27 and TRBJ2-6, with D unclear. Looked up from germline, CDR1 is MNHEY and CDR2 is SMNVEV (reference sequence). V was shortened by 5 bases and J by 11 bases, with 28 bases between the two germline ends. This CDR3 comprises 18 residues. CDR3 residues: CASSNYTPGYKVGHVLTF. The CDR3 DNA is TGTGCCAGCAGTAACTATACTCCTGGCTACAAAGTCGGGCACGTCCTGACTTTC.

The chain links TRBV11-2 to TRBJ2-5; D uncertain. The CDR3 covers 11 residues. Germline CDR1 is SGHAT and CDR2 is FQNNGV. The V and J ends lost 4 bases and 7 bases respectively, with 7 bases between them. The CDR3 reads CASSSTGTQYF. In DNA form, the CDR3 reads TGTGCCAGCAGCTCTACCGGGACCCAGTACTTC.

This clone was counted a single time. The chain is built from TRBV10-1 and TRBJ2-5; D not resolved. There are 13 residues in the CDR3. The V end lost 3 bases, the J end lost 1 base, and 6 bases lay between the germline ends. Germline lookup yields CDR1 WNHNN and CDR2 SYGVQD (reference sequence). CDR3 sequence: CASSDAFQETQYF. The CDR3 bases are TGCGCCAGCAGTGATGCCTTCCAAGAGACCCAGTACTTC.

This clone showed up just a few times. The rearrangement uses TRBV5-6 and TRBJ2-3; 10 nucleotides align to TRBD1. Per the germline V gene, CDR1 is SGHDT and CDR2 is YYEEEE. V dropped 3 bases and J dropped 3; count of bases not matched to a gene: 4. The CDR3 sequence is 15 residues long. CDR3 sequence reads: CASSSRDRGTDTQYF. The CDR3 DNA reads as TGTGCCAGCAGCTCGAGGGACAGGGGAACAGATACGCAGTATTTT.

This clone has only one observation. The chain uses TRBV5-4 and TRBJ2-7; the D gene is possibly TRBD2 (5 bases). The CDR3 length is 14 residues. The germline V gene has CDR1 SGHNT and CDR2 YYREEE (reference sequence). V was pared by 0 bases and J by 2 bases, with 9 bases between. The CDR3 here is CASSLDTGTYEQYF. Here the CDR3 DNA reads TGTGCCAGCAGCTTGGATACCGGGACCTACGAGCAGTACTTC. Based on the CDR3 plus reference TRBV5-4 and TRBJ2-7, the full variable domain is ETGVTQSPTHLIKTRGQQVTLRCSSQSGHNTVSWYQQALGQGPQFIFQYYREEENGRGNFPPRFSGLQFPNYSSELNVNALELDDSALYLCASSLDTGTYEQYFGPGTRLTVT.